In its sample, the clone carrying this TCR beta chain was seen a few times. Among Cohort 3 donors, those recovered had two negative PCRs, clearance, or symptom resolution. This sample stems from a study of blood T cell repertoires in COVID-19. About the study: PBMCs, B-cell-depleted T cells, or T cells provided the cDNA or gDNA that made up the material.

In the original analysis: Estimation of nucleated cell counts was performed using reference gene primer amplification. Generated by immunoSEQ multiplex PCR, the TCRdb table keeps only in-frame clones and is missing some. That table is the source of V, J and clone size, and D and trimming were worked out from the DNA. This table holds a few hundred thousand clones, 85% to 90% found once. This CDR3 contains 14 residues. The germline V gene encodes CDR1 SNHLY and CDR2 FYNNEI. V shed 7 bases, J shed 7 bases, and the junction held 9 bases outside the gene matches. The chain has TRBV2 and TRBJ2-7; TRBD1 matches 11 bases. Sequencing used PBMCs or T cells enriched from blood (not recorded which). This TCR came from a man in his thirties or forties who had recovered from COVID-19. CDR3 nucleotides: TGTGCCAGCAAGACTGGGACAGGGGGTTATGAGCAGTACTTC. Amino acids: CASKTGTGGYEQYF.